The clone carrying this T cell receptor beta chain was detected a few times. Germline V CDR1 and CDR2: SGHAT, FQDESV (reference sequence). The germline V and J ends were trimmed by 5 bases and 14 bases, with 19 bases remaining between them. The CDR3 consists of 13 residues. The sample comes from a study of T cells after yellow fever vaccination. Via MiXCR, TCRdb re-called the 5' RACE reads, giving one row per CDR3 protein. The data contain about 340,000 distinct CDR3 sequences, roughly 4% of them singletons. J is TRBJ2-4 and V is TRBV11-1; possibly TRBD1 for D (6 bases). The receptor's source is a man younger than 35 who received the YFV17D yellow fever vaccine. The sequenced sample was PBMCs, obtained 5 days after the yellow fever booster vaccination. The chain's CDR3 is CASSRDIQGREYF. The CDR3 bases are TGTGCCAGCAGCCGGGACATCCAAGGAAGAGAGTACTTC.